The 11 T cell receptor beta chains listed next were all sequenced from one sample in a study of blood T cell repertoires in COVID-19. The table came from immunoSEQ multiplex PCR; TCRdb's copy has only in-frame clones and leaves some out. The sample consists of 330,000 or so clones, about 90% of them appearing once. The sequenced sample consisted of PBMCs or T cells enriched from blood (not recorded which). Receptors originate from a woman aged 25 to 39 who had recovered from COVID-19.

The chain employs TRBV7-2 and TRBJ2-7, with TRBD2 matching over 12 bases. The CDR3 extends over 16 amino acids. Germline assignment: CDR1 SGHTA and CDR2 FQGNSA. The V and J ends lost 2 bases and 4 bases, in that order; junction bases with no gene match: 6. The CDR3 coding sequence is TGTGCCAGCAGCTTACTAGCGGGGGGGAGTGAGTACGAGCAGTACTTC. Its translation: CASSLLAGGSEYEQYF.

The rearrangement uses TRBV19 and TRBJ2-1; D not certain. The V end lost 3 bases, the J end lost 4 bases, and 13 bases lay between the germline ends. The CDR3 totals 15 residues. The germline V gene has CDR1 LNHDA and CDR2 SQIVND (reference sequence). The CDR3 sequence is CASSISTMTYNEQFF. In DNA form, the CDR3 reads TGTGCCAGTAGTATCTCTACCATGACTTACAATGAGCAGTTCTTC. The whole variable domain, remainder taken from reference TRBV19 and TRBJ2-1, is DGGITQSPKYLFRKEGQNVTLSCEQNLNHDAMYWYRQDPGQGLRLIYYSQIVNDFQKGDIAEGYSVSREKKESFPLTVTSAQKNPTAFYLCASSISTMTYNEQFFGPGTRLTVL.

The chain recombines TRBV20-1 with TRBJ1-1; the match to TRBD1 covers 7 bases. Per the germline V gene, CDR1 is DFQATT and CDR2 is SNEGSKA (reference sequence). V dropped 3 bases and J dropped 1; count of bases not matched to a gene: 2. The CDR3 runs 13 residues. In DNA, the CDR3 is TGCAGTGCTAGTAGACAGGGGAACACTGAAGCTTTCTTT. Translated: CSASRQGNTEAFF.

This clone appeared once. V is TRBV7-9 and J is TRBJ2-2; the D gene is possibly TRBD1 (6 bases). The V end was cut by 5 bases, the J end by 1 base, with 11 bases between. This CDR3 is 15 amino acids long. CDR1 and CDR2 from the germline V gene are SEHNR and FQNEAQ (reference sequence). The CDR3 is CASSTDRLNTGELFF. As DNA, the CDR3 is TGTGCCAGCAGCACAGACAGGCTGAACACCGGGGAGCTGTTTTTT.

This clone was counted a few times. The genes are TRBV3-1 (or the pseudogene TRBV3-2) and TRBJ2-7; TRBD1 aligns across 10 bases. Germline V gene sequence: CDR1 LGHDT, CDR2 YNNKEL (reference sequence). The CDR3 has 13 residues. V dropped 4 bases and J dropped 7; count of bases not matched to a gene: 4. CDR3 loop: CASSLGQGWEQYF. In DNA form, the CDR3 reads TGTGCCAGCAGCCTGGGACAGGGGTGGGAGCAGTACTTC.

The rearrangement uses TRBV19 and TRBJ2-3; maybe TRBD1 (6 bases). Trimming pared 5 bases from V and 0 bases from J, leaving 24 bases between. Germline CDR1 LNHDA, CDR2 SQIVND (reference sequence). The CDR3 is made up of 19 amino acids. The CDR3 DNA reads TGTGCCAGTAGTCCCTTGCTTACCAGGGGTGAAGGTAGCACAGATACGCAGTATTTT. It is translated as CASSPLLTRGEGSTDTQYF.

V is TRBV7-2 and J is TRBJ2-1; 8 nucleotides match TRBD2. CDR3 length equals 16 residues. V lost 6 bases, J lost 8 bases, and 15 bases stayed unmatched. Germline V gene lookup returns CDR1 SGHTA and CDR2 FQGNSA. For the CDR3, the DNA is TGTGCCAGCAGTCTTACGTCGAGCGGGAGTATCTATGAGCAGTTCTTC. Protein: CASSLTSSGSIYEQFF.

The CDR3 bases are TGTGCCAGCAGTTACGGGACAGGGGAGAGGGAGACCCAGTACTTC. It yields the protein CASSYGTGERETQYF. The chain is built from TRBV6-6 and TRBJ2-5; TRBD1 matches 10 bases. The V gene's germline CDR1 is MNHNY and CDR2 SVGAGI (reference sequence). The J segment lost 5 bases and the V segment lost 2 bases, leaving 5 bases of the junction unmatched. This CDR3 region has 15 residues.

The chain recombines TRBV7-9 with TRBJ2-5, with 9 bases lining up with TRBD2. The junction had 13 bases not matched to a gene; V was cut back by 4 bases and J by 4 bases. From germline, CDR1 is SEHNR and CDR2 FQNEAQ (reference sequence). This CDR3 has 17 amino acids. The CDR3 loop reads CASSSLWTSGGLETQYF. The CDR3 DNA sequence: TGTGCCAGCAGCTCACTCTGGACGAGCGGGGGGCTAGAGACCCAGTACTTC.

The genes are TRBV3-1 (or the pseudogene TRBV3-2) and TRBJ2-1; 9 positions match TRBD1. Trimming at V came to 5 bases and at J to 3 bases, leaving 5 bases not matched to a gene. CDR3 length equals 15 residues. Germline lookup yields CDR1 LGHDT and CDR2 YNNKEL (reference sequence). The CDR3 nucleotides read TGTGCCAGCAGCACCCCGGGACAGGGCTACAATGAGCAGTTCTTC. Its translation is CASSTPGQGYNEQFF.

The J gene is TRBJ2-2, the V gene TRBV11-3; D is uncertain. This CDR3 is built from 14 residues. V lost 2 bases and J 5 bases, leaving 9 bases between the germline ends. Germline V gene data show CDR1 as SGHNT and CDR2 as YENEEA. CDR3 residues: CASSLSFGTGELFF. The CDR3, as DNA: TGTGCCAGCAGCTTATCTTTCGGTACCGGGGAGCTGTTTTTT.